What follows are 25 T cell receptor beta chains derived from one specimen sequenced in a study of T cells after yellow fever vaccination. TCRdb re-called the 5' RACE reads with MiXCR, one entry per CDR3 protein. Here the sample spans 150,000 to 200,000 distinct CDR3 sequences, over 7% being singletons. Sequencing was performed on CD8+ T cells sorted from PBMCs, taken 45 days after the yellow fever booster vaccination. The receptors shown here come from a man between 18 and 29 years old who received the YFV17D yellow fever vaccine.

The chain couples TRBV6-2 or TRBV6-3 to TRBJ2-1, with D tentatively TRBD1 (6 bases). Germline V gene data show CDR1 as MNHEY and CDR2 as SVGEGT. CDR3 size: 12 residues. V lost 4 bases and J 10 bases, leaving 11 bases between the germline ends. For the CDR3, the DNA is TGTGCCAGCAGTTCGTACAGGGACGAGCAGTTCTTC. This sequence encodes CASSSYRDEQFF.

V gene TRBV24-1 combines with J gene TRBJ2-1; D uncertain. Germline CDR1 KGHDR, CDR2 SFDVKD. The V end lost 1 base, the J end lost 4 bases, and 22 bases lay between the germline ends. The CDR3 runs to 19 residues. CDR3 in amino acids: CATSDLRHFSNGVYNEQFF. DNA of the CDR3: TGTGCCACCAGTGATTTACGGCATTTCTCCAACGGTGTTTACAATGAGCAGTTCTTC.

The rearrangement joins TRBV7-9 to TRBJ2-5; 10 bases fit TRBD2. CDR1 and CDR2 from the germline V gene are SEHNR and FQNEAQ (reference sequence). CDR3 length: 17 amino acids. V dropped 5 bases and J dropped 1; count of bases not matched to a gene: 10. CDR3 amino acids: CASSPGTGTSVQETQYF. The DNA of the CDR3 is TGTGCCAGCAGCCCGGGGACCGGGACTAGCGTCCAAGAGACCCAGTACTTC.

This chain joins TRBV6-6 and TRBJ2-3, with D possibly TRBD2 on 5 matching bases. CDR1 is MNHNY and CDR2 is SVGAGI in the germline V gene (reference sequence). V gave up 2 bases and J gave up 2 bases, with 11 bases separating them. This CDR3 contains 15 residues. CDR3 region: CASSYDYRITDTQYF. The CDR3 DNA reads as TGTGCCAGCAGTTACGACTACCGCATCACAGATACGCAGTATTTT.

The CDR3 DNA sequence: TGTGCCAGTAGTCCCAGCACAGGGATGTATAGCAATCAGCCCCAGCATTTT. Protein: CASSPSTGMYSNQPQHF. V gene TRBV19 combines with J gene TRBJ1-5; D is possibly TRBD1 (6 bases). The ends were cut back, 5 bases at V and 0 bases at J, with 17 bases in the middle. Germline values: CDR1 LNHDA, CDR2 SQIVND (reference sequence). The length of the CDR3 is 17 residues.

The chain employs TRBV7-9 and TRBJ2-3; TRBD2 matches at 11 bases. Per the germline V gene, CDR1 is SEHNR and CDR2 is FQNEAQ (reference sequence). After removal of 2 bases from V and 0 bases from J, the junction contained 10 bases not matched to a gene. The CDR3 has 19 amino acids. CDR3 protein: CASSLSRSGGAGSTDTQYF. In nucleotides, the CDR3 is TGTGCCAGCAGCTTATCCCGTAGCGGGGGGGCCGGGAGCACAGATACGCAGTATTTT.

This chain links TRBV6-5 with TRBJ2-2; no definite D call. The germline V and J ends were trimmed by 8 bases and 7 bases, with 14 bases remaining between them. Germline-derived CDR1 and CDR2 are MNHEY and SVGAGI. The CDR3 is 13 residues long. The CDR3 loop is CASGLRAGGELFF. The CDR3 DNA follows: TGTGCCAGCGGCCTACGGGCCGGCGGGGAGCTGTTTTTT.

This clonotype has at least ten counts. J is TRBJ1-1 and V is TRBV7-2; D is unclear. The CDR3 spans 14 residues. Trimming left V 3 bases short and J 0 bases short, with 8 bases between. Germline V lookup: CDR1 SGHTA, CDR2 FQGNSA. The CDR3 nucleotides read TGTGCCAGCAGCTTTACCCTCATGAACACTGAAGCTTTCTTT. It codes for CASSFTLMNTEAFF.

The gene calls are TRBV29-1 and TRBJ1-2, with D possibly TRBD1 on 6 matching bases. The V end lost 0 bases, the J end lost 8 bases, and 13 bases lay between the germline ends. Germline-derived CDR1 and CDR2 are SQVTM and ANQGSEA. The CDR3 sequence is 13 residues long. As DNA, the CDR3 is TGCAGCGTTGAAGATTACAGGGCGACGGGCTACACCTTC. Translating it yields CSVEDYRATGYTF.

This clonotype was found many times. The DNA of the CDR3 is TGTGCCACCAGCAGAGTGGGAAATAGCAATCAGCCCCAGCATTTT. Translated, it gives CATSRVGNSNQPQHF. The gene calls are TRBV15 and TRBJ1-5; D gene unclear. This CDR3 comprises 15 residues. Trimming took 1 base from V and 0 from J, leaving 7 bases between them. Germline CDR1 reads LNHNV; CDR2 reads YYDKDF (reference sequence).

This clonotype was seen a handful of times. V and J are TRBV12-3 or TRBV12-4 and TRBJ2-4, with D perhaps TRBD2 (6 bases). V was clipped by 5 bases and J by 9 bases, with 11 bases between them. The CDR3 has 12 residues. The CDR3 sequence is CASSPDGGIQYF. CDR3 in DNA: TGTGCCAGCAGTCCAGACGGGGGCATTCAGTACTTC.

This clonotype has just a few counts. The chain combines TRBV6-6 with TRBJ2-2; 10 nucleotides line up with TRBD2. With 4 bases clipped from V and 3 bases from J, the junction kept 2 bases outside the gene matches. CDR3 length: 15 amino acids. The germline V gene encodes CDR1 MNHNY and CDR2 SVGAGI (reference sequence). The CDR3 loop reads CASSSSGGYTGELFF. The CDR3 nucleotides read TGTGCCAGCAGTTCTAGCGGGGGATACACCGGGGAGCTGTTTTTT.

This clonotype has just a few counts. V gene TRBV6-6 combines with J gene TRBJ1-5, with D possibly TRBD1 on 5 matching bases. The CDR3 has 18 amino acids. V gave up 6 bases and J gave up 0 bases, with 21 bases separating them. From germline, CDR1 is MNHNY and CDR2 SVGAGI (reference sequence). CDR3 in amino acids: CASRPAEGPGYSNQPQHF. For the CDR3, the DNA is TGTGCCAGCAGACCTGCCGAGGGGCCAGGGTATAGCAATCAGCCCCAGCATTTT.

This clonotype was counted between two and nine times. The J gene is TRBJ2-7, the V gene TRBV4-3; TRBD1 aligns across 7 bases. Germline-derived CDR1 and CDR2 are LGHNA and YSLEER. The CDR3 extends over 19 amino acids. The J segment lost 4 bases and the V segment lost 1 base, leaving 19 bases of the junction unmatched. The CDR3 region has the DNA TGCGCCAGCAGCCAAGGGTATCCCTTGGACAGGCCTGGCGCATACGAGCAGTACTTC. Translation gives CASSQGYPLDRPGAYEQYF.

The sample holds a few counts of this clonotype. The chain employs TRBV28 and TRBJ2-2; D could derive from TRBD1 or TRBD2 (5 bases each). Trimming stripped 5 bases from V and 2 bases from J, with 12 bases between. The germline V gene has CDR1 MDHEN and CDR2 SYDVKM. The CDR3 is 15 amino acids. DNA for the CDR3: TGTGCCAGCAGTACGAGAGGGGACAACACCGGGGAGCTGTTTTTT. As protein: CASSTRGDNTGELFF.

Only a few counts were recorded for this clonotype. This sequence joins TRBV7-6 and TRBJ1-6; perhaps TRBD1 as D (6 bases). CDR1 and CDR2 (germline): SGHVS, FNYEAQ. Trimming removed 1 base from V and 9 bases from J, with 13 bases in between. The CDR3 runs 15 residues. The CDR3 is CASSLERGASSPLHF. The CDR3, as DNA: TGTGCCAGCAGCTTAGAGCGGGGGGCTAGTTCACCCCTCCACTTT.

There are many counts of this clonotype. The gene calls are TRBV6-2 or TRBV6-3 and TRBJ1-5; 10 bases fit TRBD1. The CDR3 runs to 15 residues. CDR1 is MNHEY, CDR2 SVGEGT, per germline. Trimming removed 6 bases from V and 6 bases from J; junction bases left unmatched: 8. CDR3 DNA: TGTGCCAGCAGAGAGACAGGGGGCGCGGGTCAGCCCCAGCATTTT. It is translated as CASRETGGAGQPQHF.

For the CDR3, the DNA is TGCAGTGCTATTCCAGGGGGCCCCGGGTTCACTGAAGCTTTCTTT. The encoded protein is CSAIPGGPGFTEAFF. The chain has TRBV20-1 and TRBJ1-1; 8 bases are a match to TRBD1. The CDR3 extends over 15 amino acids. Germline V gene lookup returns CDR1 DFQATT and CDR2 SNEGSKA (reference sequence). J gave up 4 bases and V 4 bases, and 11 bases lay outside the gene matches.

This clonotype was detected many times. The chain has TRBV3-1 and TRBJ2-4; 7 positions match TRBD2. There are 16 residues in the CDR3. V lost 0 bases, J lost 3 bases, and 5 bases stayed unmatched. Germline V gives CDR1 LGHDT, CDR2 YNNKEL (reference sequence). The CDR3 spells CASSQESLAVKNIQYF. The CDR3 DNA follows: TGTGCCAGCAGCCAAGAGAGCCTAGCGGTCAAAAACATTCAGTACTTC.

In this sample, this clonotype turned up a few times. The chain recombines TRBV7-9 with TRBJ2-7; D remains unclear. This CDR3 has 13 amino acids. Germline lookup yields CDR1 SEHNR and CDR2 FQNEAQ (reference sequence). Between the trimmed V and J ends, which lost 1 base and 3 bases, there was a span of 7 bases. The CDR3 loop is CASSLGTNYEQYF. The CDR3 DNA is TGTGCCAGCAGCTTAGGGACGAACTACGAGCAGTACTTC.

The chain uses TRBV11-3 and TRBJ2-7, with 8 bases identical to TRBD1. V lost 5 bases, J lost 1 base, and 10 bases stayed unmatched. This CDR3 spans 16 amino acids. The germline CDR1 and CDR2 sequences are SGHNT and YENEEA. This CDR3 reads CASSRRAGGWSYEQYV. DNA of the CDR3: TGTGCCAGCAGCCGACGAGCAGGGGGCTGGTCCTACGAGCAGTACGTC.

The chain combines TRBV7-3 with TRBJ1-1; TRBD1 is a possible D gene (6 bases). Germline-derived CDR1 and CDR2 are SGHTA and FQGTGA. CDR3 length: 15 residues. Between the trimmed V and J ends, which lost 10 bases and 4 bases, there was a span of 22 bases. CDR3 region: CATFLKGGTFTEAFF. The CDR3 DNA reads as TGTGCCACGTTCTTAAAAGGGGGAACATTCACTGAAGCTTTCTTT.

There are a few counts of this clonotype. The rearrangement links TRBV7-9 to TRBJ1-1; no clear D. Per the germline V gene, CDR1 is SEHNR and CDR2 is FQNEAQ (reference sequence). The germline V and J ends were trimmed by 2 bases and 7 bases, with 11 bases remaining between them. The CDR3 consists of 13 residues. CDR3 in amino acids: CASSLSISDEAFF. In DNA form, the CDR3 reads TGTGCCAGCAGCTTATCTATCTCTGATGAAGCTTTCTTT.

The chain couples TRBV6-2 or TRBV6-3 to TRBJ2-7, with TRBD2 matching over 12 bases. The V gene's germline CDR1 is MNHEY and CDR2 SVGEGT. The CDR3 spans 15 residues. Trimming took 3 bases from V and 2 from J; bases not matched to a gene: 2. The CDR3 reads CASSYRTSGAYEQYF. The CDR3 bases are TGTGCCAGCAGTTATAGGACTAGCGGGGCCTACGAGCAGTACTTC.

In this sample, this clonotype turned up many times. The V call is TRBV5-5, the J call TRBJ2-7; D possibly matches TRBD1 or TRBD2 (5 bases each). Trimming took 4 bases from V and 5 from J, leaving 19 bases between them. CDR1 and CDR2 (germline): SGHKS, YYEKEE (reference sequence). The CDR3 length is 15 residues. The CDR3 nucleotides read TGTGCCAGCAGCACCCGGGACCTTTCTTGGCACGAGCAGTACGTC. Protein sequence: CASSTRDLSWHEQYV.